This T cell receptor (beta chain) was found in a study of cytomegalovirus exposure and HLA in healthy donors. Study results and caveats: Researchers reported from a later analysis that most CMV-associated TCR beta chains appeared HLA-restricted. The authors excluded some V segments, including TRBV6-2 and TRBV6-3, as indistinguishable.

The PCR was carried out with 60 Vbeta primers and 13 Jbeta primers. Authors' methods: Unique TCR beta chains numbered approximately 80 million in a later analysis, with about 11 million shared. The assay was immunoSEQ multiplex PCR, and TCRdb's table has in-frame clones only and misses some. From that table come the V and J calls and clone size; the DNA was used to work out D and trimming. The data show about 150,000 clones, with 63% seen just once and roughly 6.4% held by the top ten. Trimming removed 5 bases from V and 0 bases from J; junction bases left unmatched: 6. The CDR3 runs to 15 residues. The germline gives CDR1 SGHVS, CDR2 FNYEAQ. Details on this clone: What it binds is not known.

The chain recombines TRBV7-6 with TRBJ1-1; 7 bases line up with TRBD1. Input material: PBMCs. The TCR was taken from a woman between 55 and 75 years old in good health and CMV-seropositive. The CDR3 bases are TGTGCCAGCAGCAACGGACAGGTGATGAACACTGAAGCTTTCTTT. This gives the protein CASSNGQVMNTEAFF.